The source of this T cell receptor (beta chain) is a study of response to subunit inactivated influenza vaccine. Study findings and constraints: Seasonal influenza vaccination, on each occasion, was suggested by the authors to recruit few new T cells.

Worth noting for this clonotype: Antigen unknown.

CDR3 length: 15 amino acids. Germline V gene data show CDR1 as SGHRS and CDR2 as YFSETQ. The V end lost 4 bases, the J end lost 2 bases, and 15 bases lay between the germline ends. A single record per CDR3 protein comes from TCRdb applying MiXCR to the RT-PCR reads. The sample holds roughly 570,000 distinct CDR3 sequences, about 15% seen once. This specimen consisted of PBMCs from blood, obtained approximately 12 days after vaccination. This TCR was recovered from a man aged 50-60 years who received an inactivated influenza vaccine. The chain is built from TRBV5-1 and TRBJ2-5; D might be TRBD2 (7 bases). The CDR3 DNA follows: TGCGCCAGCAGCGCCAAGGGGGGGTTTCAAGAGACCCAGTACTTC. Its protein is CASSAKGGFQETQYF.